This TCR beta chain originates from a study of human T cells and chemical hapten exposure (dated by TCRdb to about 2021). The study in broad terms: For sensitization, 2% DPC in acetone was applied to a roughly 2 cm by roughly 2 cm area of upper inner arm skin. This study followed changes in the peripheral blood TCR repertoire in vivo during primary and secondary sensitization of alopecia patients to the hapten diphenylcyclopropenone (DPC). Throughout the roughly 24-week study period, patients were also given weekly therapeutic DPC doses on the scalp. The mostly female patient cohort included alopecia areata with under or over 50% scalp involvement, alopecia totalis and alopecia universalis. Libraries were pooled for sequencing, and variation in per-sample TCR yields was attributed mainly to small differences in library volumes within the pool. Patch testing was performed on the upper back with Finn chambers containing 0.01% DPC, and the patch tests were scored after 6 days according to International Contact Dermatitis Research Group standards. Patient blood was sampled pre-sensitization (week 0) and at 2, 6 and about 24 weeks after DPC sensitization. Nearly 30 alopecia patients gave blood for TCR sequencing at one to four time points (pre-sensitization, 2, 6 and 24 weeks). General conclusions and limits of the study: DPC sensitization did not change the number of TCRs with a frequency above 1 in 1000, and there was no evidence of changes in global repertoire structure. Repeated subsampling changed both the strength of the expansion versus patch-test correlation and the threshold at which that correlation became significant. The number of PT1 expanded TCRs positively correlated with patch test score, significant at thresholds 8, 16 and 32 but not 4. Because every patient had alopecia, a presumed autoimmune disease, the patients' immune response might differ from that of healthy individuals. Compared with pre-sensitization or healthy control sets, expanded TCRs formed significantly more large CDR3 similarity clusters, which is consistent with antigen-driven responses.

CDR1 is given as MNHEY and CDR2 as SVGEGT, both from the germline V gene. The CDR3 measures 13 amino acids from cysteine to phenylalanine. The retained sequence is limited to the CDR3, 39 bases, with the frame set at the first base. V lost 8 bases and J lost 0 bases; the stretch between them is 5 bases long. Receptors were amplified or captured by RACE. Sequenced using a NextSeq 500. During library preparation, unique molecular identifiers were attached to individual cDNA molecules so that TCRs could be counted quantitatively and reproducibly. For every blood RNA sample, sequencing covered both the TCR alpha and TCR beta chains. The authors' analysis ran thus. Samples had a median of 95,638 TCRs, with a range from 23,224 to 690,600. The Decombinator software suite was used to annotate V, J and CDR3 in the TCR reads. For the PS versus PT1 abundance plots, all samples were subsampled to the same number of TCRs (28,000). TCRs were defined as expanded if absent before sensitization and observed at least eight times at the 2-week time point. TCRdb handled the public reads itself, with Q25 trimming in fastp and clone calling in MiXCR, and kept productive beta chains. Rows are unified per CDR3 protein, each entry keeping the most common DNA and genes. The V and J calls, along with clone size, are taken from TCRdb and not from the paper's own processing. The sample profile shows about 190,000 distinct CDR3 sequences; approximately 24% of them were found once. Together, the top ten hold over 2% of the sample.

What this sample's time point label stands for: patch test 3, about 24 weeks after DPC sensitization. According to the study, the label for this sample's treatment or condition signals: therapeutic diphenylcyclopropenone sensitization with weekly scalp DPC. At every patch-test visit, the blood draw took place before the patch test was put on. Patients were eligible if aged 18 to 70, diagnosed with alopecia and judged suitable for DPC therapy, and pregnant patients were excluded. Unfractionated whole blood was collected in Tempus Blood RNA tubes, and total RNA was extracted from that blood. Notes on this clonotype: It has no known antigen specificity. No base qualities exist here, and no much larger clone lies one base off it.

Specimen: whole blood, collected in connection with sensitization to the hapten diphenylcyclopropenone (DPC). The receptor comes from a woman aged 40 to 49 with alopecia areata. Some clones in this sample may be carry-over from other donors' samples. The rearrangement combines TRBV6-2 or TRBV6-3 with TRBJ2-6; the D gene lacks a confident call. The CDR3 amino acid sequence is: CASGPSGANVLTF. Here is the DNA: TGTGCCAGCGGTCCCTCTGGGGCCAACGTCCTGACTTTC.